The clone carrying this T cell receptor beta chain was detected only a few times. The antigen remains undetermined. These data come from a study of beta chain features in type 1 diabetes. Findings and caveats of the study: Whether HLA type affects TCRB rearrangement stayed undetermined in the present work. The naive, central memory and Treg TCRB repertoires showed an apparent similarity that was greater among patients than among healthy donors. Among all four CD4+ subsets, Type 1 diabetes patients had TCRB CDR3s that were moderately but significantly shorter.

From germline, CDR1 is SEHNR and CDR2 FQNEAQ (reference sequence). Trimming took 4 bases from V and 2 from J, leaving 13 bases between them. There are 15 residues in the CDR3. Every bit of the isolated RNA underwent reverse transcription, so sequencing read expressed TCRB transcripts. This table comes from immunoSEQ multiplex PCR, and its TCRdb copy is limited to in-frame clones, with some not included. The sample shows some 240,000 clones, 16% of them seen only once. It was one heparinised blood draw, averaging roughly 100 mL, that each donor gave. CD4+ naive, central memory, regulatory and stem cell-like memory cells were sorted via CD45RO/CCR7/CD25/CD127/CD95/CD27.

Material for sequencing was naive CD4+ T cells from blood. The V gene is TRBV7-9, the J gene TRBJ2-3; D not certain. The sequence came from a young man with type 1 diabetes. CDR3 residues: CASSSTPLNTDTQYF. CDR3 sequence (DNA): TGTGCCAGCAGCTCCACCCCACTAAACACAGATACGCAGTATTTT.